This T cell receptor (beta chain) is drawn from a study of blood T cells in healthy people across ages. Whole-study results and caveats: Significant beta diversity loss was already apparent by age approximately 38, declining roughly linearly. TCR beta diversity was tightly associated with the proportion of naive T cells.

Trimming took 5 bases from V and 1 from J, leaving 14 bases between them. The germline V gene has CDR1 SNHLY and CDR2 FYNNEI. CDR3 length: 15 residues. Through a sample-barcoded 5' primer and a J-beta primer mix, a second PCR was run for roughly 7 to 12 cycles. TCRdb used MiXCR to reprocess the 5' RACE reads, holding one entry per CDR3 protein. The repertoire holds roughly 1.5 million distinct CDR3 sequences, with roughly 43% as singletons. A remark on this clonotype: Its target is not known.

The gene calls are TRBV2 and TRBJ2-5; D possibly uses TRBD1 or TRBD2 (5 bases each). Material: blood. The TCR comes from a woman under 30 in good health. This CDR3 is CASSSGPAIQETQYF. The CDR3 nucleotides are TGTGCCAGCAGTTCGGGACCAGCGATCCAAGAGACCCAGTACTTC.